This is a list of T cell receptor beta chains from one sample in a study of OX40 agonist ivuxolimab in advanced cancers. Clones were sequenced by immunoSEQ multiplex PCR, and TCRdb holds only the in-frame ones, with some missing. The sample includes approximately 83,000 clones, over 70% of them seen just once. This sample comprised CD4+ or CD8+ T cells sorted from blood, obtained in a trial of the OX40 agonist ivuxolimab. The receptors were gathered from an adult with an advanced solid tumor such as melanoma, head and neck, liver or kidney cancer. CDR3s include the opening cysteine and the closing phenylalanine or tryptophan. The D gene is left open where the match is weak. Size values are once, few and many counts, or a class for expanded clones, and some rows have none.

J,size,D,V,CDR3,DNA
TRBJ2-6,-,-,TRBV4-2,CASSQEGSGANVLTF,TGTGCCAGCAGCCAAGAAGGCAGTGGGGCCAACGTCCTGACTTTC
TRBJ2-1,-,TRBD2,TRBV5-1,CASSRGLAGGFSNEQFF,TGCGCCAGCAGCCGAGGACTAGCGGGAGGTTTTTCCAATGAGCAGTTCTTC
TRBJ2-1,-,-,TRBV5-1,CASSLWSGANYNEQFF,TGCGCCAGCAGCTTGTGGTCCGGGGCGAACTACAATGAGCAGTTCTTC
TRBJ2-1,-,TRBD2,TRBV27,CASRLAPSSYNEQFF,TGTGCCAGCCGACTAGCGCCGAGCTCCTACAATGAGCAGTTCTTC
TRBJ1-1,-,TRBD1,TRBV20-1,CSARGDRAAFF,TGCAGTGCTAGAGGGGACAGGGCTGCTTTCTTT
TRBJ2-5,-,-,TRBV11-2,CASRDLDRETQYF,TGTGCCAGCCGGGACCTCGACCGGGAGACCCAGTACTTC
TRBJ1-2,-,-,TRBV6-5,CASSYGAVNYGYTF,TGTGCCAGCAGTTACGGTGCAGTCAACTATGGCTACACCTTC
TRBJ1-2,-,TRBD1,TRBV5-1,CASSLGDRGIYTF,TGCGCCAGCAGCTTGGGGGACAGGGGGATCTACACCTTC
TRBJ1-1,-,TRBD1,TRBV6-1,CASKRLAQGAGEAFF,TGTGCCAGCAAGAGATTAGCACAGGGGGCCGGTGAAGCTTTCTTT
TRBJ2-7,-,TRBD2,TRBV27,CASSFGLAASYEQYF,TGTGCCAGCAGTTTCGGACTAGCGGCCTCCTACGAGCAGTACTTC
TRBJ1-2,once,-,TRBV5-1,CASSSRGDYGYTF,TGCGCCAGCAGCTCCAGGGGTGACTATGGCTACACCTTC
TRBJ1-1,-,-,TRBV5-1,CASSPIGGGTYTHTEAFF,TGCGCCAGCAGCCCTATTGGAGGGGGGACTTATACCCACACTGAAGCTTTCTTT
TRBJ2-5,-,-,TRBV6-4,CASSDKPARVMNGFGETQYF,TGTGCCAGCAGTGACAAACCCGCCAGGGTGATGAATGGGTTCGGGGAGACCCAGTACTTC
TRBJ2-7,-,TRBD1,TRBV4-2,CASSPGQGIEQYF,TGTGCCAGCAGCCCGGGACAGGGAATCGAGCAGTACTTC
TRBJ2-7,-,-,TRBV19,CASSISMSYEQYF,TGTGCCAGTAGTATTTCTATGTCCTACGAGCAGTACTTC
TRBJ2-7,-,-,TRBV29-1,CSGLWGDYEQYF,TGCAGCGGACTTTGGGGGGACTACGAGCAGTACTTC
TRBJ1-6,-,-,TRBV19,CASTSKGRRYNSPLHF,TGTGCCAGTACCTCTAAGGGACGTAGATATAATTCACCCCTCCACTTT
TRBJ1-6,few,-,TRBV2,CATKMAYNSPLHF,TGTGCCACCAAGATGGCCTATAATTCACCCCTCCACTTT
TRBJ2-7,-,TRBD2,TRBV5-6,CASSLRGTRIHEQYF,TGTGCCAGCAGCCTCCGGGGGACTAGAATCCACGAGCAGTACTTC
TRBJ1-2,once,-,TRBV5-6,CASSGYGGVNYGYTF,TGTGCCAGCAGCGGGTACGGGGGCGTAAACTATGGCTACACCTTC
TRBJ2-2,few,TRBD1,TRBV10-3,CAISDRDRGEWNTGELFF,TGTGCCATCAGTGATAGGGACAGGGGGGAGTGGAACACCGGGGAGCTGTTTTTT
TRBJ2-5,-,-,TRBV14,CASSQGSETQYF,TGTGCCAGCAGTCAGGGTTCGGAGACCCAGTACTTC
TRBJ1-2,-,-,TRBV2,CASSEQGTLYGYTF,TGTGCCAGCAGTGAGCAGGGGACTCTTTATGGCTACACCTTC
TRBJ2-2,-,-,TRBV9,CASGVAMYSPGWTGELFF,TGTGCCAGCGGCGTAGCGATGTATTCCCCGGGGTGGACCGGGGAGCTGTTTTTT
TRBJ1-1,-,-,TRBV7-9,CASSTIGGSNTEAFF,TGTGCCAGCAGCACGATTGGGGGGTCTAACACTGAAGCTTTCTTT
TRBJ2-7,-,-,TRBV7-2,CASSLGRTEQYF,TGTGCCAGCAGCTTAGGCAGAACCGAGCAGTACTTC